What follows describes a single T cell receptor (beta chain). The CDR3 spans 15 residues. V was pared by 0 bases and J by 2 bases, with 8 bases between. CDR1 and CDR2 (germline): LNHNV, YYDKDF (reference sequence). The data derive from a study of blood T cell repertoires in COVID-19. Participant-reported clinical history was the basis for cohort assignment. In the authors' workflow: Amplifying reference gene primers gave estimates of nucleated cell counts. Profiling relied on immunoSEQ multiplex PCR, and the TCRdb table lists in-frame clones only, not all of them. That table furnishes V, J and clone size, whereas the DNA furnished D and trimming. Of roughly 130,000 clones detected, approximately 88% appear once; the ten largest clones hold 5.5%.

The specimen was PBMCs or T cells enriched from blood (not recorded which). The rearrangement joins TRBV15 to TRBJ2-4, with a tentative D call TRBD2 (6 bases). The TCR sequence derives from a man in his forties with acute COVID-19. The DNA of the CDR3 is TGTGCCACCAGCAGAGAGCGGGAATCCAAAAACATTCAGTACTTC. Its protein product is CATSRERESKNIQYF.